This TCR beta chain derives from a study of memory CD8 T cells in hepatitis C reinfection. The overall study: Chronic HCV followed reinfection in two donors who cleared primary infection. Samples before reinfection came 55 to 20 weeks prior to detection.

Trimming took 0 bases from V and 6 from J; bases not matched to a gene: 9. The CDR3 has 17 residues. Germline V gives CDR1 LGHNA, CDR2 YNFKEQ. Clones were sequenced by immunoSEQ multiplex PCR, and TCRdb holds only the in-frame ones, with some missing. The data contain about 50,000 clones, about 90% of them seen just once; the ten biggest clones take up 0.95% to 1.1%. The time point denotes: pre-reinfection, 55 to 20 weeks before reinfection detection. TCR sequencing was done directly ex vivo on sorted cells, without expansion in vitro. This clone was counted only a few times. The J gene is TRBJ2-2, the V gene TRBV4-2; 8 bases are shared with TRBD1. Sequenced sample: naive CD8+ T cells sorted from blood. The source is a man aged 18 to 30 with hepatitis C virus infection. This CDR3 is CASSQEEHTGGPGELFF. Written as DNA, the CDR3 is TGTGCCAGCAGCCAAGAGGAGCATACAGGGGGGCCCGGGGAGCTGTTTTTT.